The following is a TCR beta chain sequence with its context. Its antigen is currently unknown. The sample is drawn from a study of cytotoxic CD8 clonotypes in ibrutinib-treated CLL. This CDR3 has 15 residues. The ends lost 3 bases at V and 5 bases at J; junction bases unmatched: 9. Per germline, CDR1 MGHDK and CDR2 SYGVNS. Sequencing was performed with immunoSEQ multiplex PCR; in TCRdb, only in-frame clones are kept and a portion is missing. Of 40,000 or so clones listed, under 80% are singletons. Genomic DNA (about 2 micrograms) was obtained from cryopreserved PBMCs for construction of TCR beta libraries. Whole-study findings and limits: Sustained-remission patients were sampled at one set of times and progressing patients at different ones. Against age-matched healthy donors, baseline clonality ran higher and tracked circulating CD8+ T-cell counts.

The chain uses TRBV25-1 and TRBJ2-5; 7 bases match TRBD1. The sequencing here drew on PBMCs, taken at disease progression, from a patient treated with ibrutinib. This clonotype was sampled from a human donor with chronic lymphocytic leukemia. CDR3 nucleotides: TGTGCCAGCAGTGAGGCGACAGGGAGAGGGGAGACCCAGTACTTC. Translated: CASSEATGRGETQYF.